This entry lists 21 T cell receptor beta chains sequenced from one sample in a study of glioma-infiltrating T cells. The iRepertoire nested amplicon-rescue multiplex PCR amplified TCR alpha and beta CDR3s from RNA. One entry per CDR3 protein results from TCRdb running MiXCR on the multiplex PCR reads. Among some 4,200 distinct CDR3 sequences, around 92% were seen once, and the ten largest hold about 25%. The sequenced material came from glioma tissue, nonneoplastic brain tissue, or PBMCs (not recorded which). The receptors come from a human donor with low-grade glioma or glioblastoma, undergoing nonglioma brain surgery, or in good health (not recorded which).

On this clonotype: Since it is a stray read in a library aimed at alpha chains, this beta chain has a size that is not meaningful. The chain employs TRBV11-2 and TRBJ2-3; D is undetermined. V was shortened by 8 bases and J by 2 bases, with 11 bases between the two germline ends. The V gene's germline CDR1 is SGHAT and CDR2 FQNNGV. The CDR3 runs to 13 residues. The CDR3 protein is CASDALYTDTQYF. The CDR3 coding sequence is TGTGCCAGCGATGCCTTGTACACAGATACGCAGTATTTT.

With respect to this clonotype: This beta chain is a stray sequence in a library constructed for alpha chains; its clone size is not meaningful. The V gene is TRBV6-9, the J gene TRBJ1-1, with D tentatively TRBD1 (6 bases). Germline CDR1 reads MNHGY; CDR2 reads SVAAGI. The ends were cut back, 7 bases at V and 3 bases at J, with 12 bases in the middle. There are 13 residues in the CDR3. The CDR3 is CASITGPDTEAFF. The CDR3 coding sequence is TGTGCCAGCATTACAGGGCCCGACACTGAAGCTTTCTTT.

Comment on this clonotype: Little can be read into the size of this beta chain, an off-target read in a library designed for alpha chains. This rearrangement joins TRBV11-2 to TRBJ1-1, with D hard to call. Germline V CDR1 and CDR2: SGHAT, FQNNGV. V dropped 3 bases and J dropped 3 bases, with 8 bases sitting between them. This CDR3 has 13 amino acids. The CDR3 coding sequence is TGTGCCAGCAGCTTCCTTGAGGACACTGAAGCTTTCTTT. Its translation: CASSFLEDTEAFF.

Comment on this clonotype: As an off-target read in a library built for alpha chains, this beta chain has a frequency of little significance. The chain joins TRBV6-1 to TRBJ2-1; D is ambiguous. Per germline, CDR1 MNHNS and CDR2 SASEGT. V was shortened by 5 bases and J by 2 bases, with 10 bases between the two germline ends. There are 14 residues in the CDR3. The CDR3 sequence: CASSTAPTYNEQFF. CDR3 in DNA: TGTGCCAGCAGTACCGCGCCCACCTACAATGAGCAGTTCTTC.

With regard to this clonotype: The junction departs from germline at one end; a sequencing error may be responsible. The library was built for alpha chains, so this beta chain is an off-target read and its size means little. J is TRBJ1-2 and V is TRBV6-6, with TRBD1 as a possible D gene (6 bases). CDR1 and CDR2 (germline): MNHNY, SVGAGI (reference sequence). The CDR3 runs 12 residues. CDR3 DNA: TGTGCCAGCAGTTACTCACACTGGGACATCCTCTTC. Residues: CASSYSHWDILF.

Notes on this clonotype: The CDR3 does not end in the conserved phenylalanine or tryptophan, so this is likely a read error. Little can be read into the size of this beta chain, an off-target read in a library designed for alpha chains. The chain joins TRBV20-1 to TRBJ2-3; D is perhaps TRBD2 (6 bases). The germline V gene has CDR1 DFQATT and CDR2 SNEGSKA (reference sequence). CDR3 length: 15 amino acids. Trimming took 0 bases from V and 1 from J, leaving 11 bases between them. The CDR3 DNA sequence: TGCAGTGCTAGAGATCGATTAGCGGGCACAGATACGCAGTATGTT. It translates to CSARDRLAGTDTQYV.

Comment on this clonotype: This beta chain was picked up by a library intended for alpha chains and is off target, so its count carries little meaning. The chain links TRBV4-1 to TRBJ2-1; D gene ambiguous. This CDR3 is built from 16 residues. Germline lookup yields CDR1 MGHRA and CDR2 YSYEKL. V lost 0 bases and J lost 4, with 13 bases in between. The CDR3, as DNA: TGCGCCAGCAGCCAAGACCGTTCGAACAGTTACAATGAGCAGTTCTTC. Its protein product is CASSQDRSNSYNEQFF.

In regard to this clonotype: Mismatch with germline at one junction end may stem from a read error. Being off target in a library aimed at alpha chains, this beta chain has a size of little meaning. J is TRBJ2-5 and V is TRBV29-1; TRBD1 is a possible D gene (5 bases). The CDR3 consists of 12 residues. Germline CDR1 reads SQVTM; CDR2 reads ANQGSEA. The DNA of the CDR3 is TGCCGCGTAGGCAGGGAACAAGAGACCCAGTACTTC. The encoded protein is CRVGREQETQYF. Complete variable domain (other parts from reference TRBV29-1 and TRBJ2-5): SAVISQKPSRDICQRGTSLTIQCQVDSQVTMMFWYRQQPGQSLTLIATANQGSEATYESGFVIDKFPISRPNLTFSTLTVSNMSPEDSSIYLCRVGREQETQYFGPGTRLLVL.

Note on this clonotype: The junction departs from the called germline gene at one end, perhaps through a read error. As an off-target read in a library built for alpha chains, this beta chain has a frequency of little significance. The rearrangement joins TRBV27 to TRBJ1-5, with D hard to call. This CDR3 spans 14 amino acids. In germline, CDR1 is MNHEY, CDR2 SMNVEV (reference sequence). This CDR3 is CASSLGNSNQPQHF. As DNA, the CDR3 is TGTGCCAGCAGTTTGGGGAATAGCAATCAGCCACAGCATTTT.

A note on this clonotype: For a library built for alpha chains, this beta chain is a stray read; little rests on its size. The chain carries TRBV28 and TRBJ1-5; D not resolved. This CDR3 has 12 amino acids. V gave up 5 bases and J gave up 6 bases, with 8 bases separating them. CDR1 and CDR2 (germline): MDHEN, SYDVKM. The DNA for the CDR3 is TGTGCCAGCAGTCCCTGGCTTCAGCCCCAGCATTTT. It specifies CASSPWLQPQHF.

Note on this clonotype: This beta chain lies outside the target of a library built for alpha chains; its clone size means little. CDR3 sequence (DNA): TGTGCCAGCAGTCCACAGGTTCCTGAAGCTTTCTTT. Translating gives CASSPQVPEAFF. The chain is built from TRBV27 and TRBJ1-1, with a tentative D call TRBD1 (5 bases). This CDR3 spans 12 amino acids. Germline-derived CDR1 and CDR2 are MNHEY and SMNVEV (reference sequence). V shed 5 bases and J shed 6 bases, with 10 bases lying between them.

To note about this clonotype: One junction end disagrees with the germline gene, perhaps due to a read error. This beta chain is an unintended read in a library built for alpha chains; its size means little. The chain combines TRBV7-7 with TRBJ2-2; D is possibly TRBD1 or TRBD2 (6 bases each). The CDR3 is made up of 15 amino acids. Germline V gene sequence: CDR1 SSHAT, CDR2 FNYEAQ (reference sequence). CDR3 in amino acids: CASSLAVGGTGELFF. The CDR3 DNA follows: TGTGCTAGCAGCCTGGCGGTAGGGGGGACCGGGGAGCTGTTTTTT.

Remarks on this clonotype: The library was built for alpha chains, so this beta chain is an off-target read and its size means little. The chain couples TRBV6-1 to TRBJ1-2; tentatively, D is TRBD1 (6 bases). Germline CDR1 and CDR2: MNHNS and SASEGT. Deletions cut 8 bases from V and 4 bases from J, with 20 bases between. The CDR3 spans 15 residues. The CDR3 spells CASSTGHPRIYGYTF. Written as DNA, the CDR3 is TGTGCCAGCTCAACGGGACACCCAAGGATCTATGGCTACACCTTC.

Notes on this clonotype: Because this beta chain is a stray read in a library intended to capture alpha chains, its abundance should not be given much weight. The chain joins TRBV7-9 to TRBJ2-5; 11 positions agree with TRBD2. The germline CDR1 and CDR2 sequences are SEHNR and FQNEAQ (reference sequence). The CDR3 covers 14 residues. With V trimmed by 6 bases and J by 2 bases, 2 bases remained unmatched. DNA of the CDR3: TGTGCCAGCAGTCCTAGCGGGGGGCAAGAGACCCAGTACTTC. Translating it yields CASSPSGGQETQYF.

Concerning this clonotype itself: This beta chain turned up in a library designed for alpha chains; as an off-target read, its abundance says little. The V gene is TRBV28, the J gene TRBJ1-1; a weak D match, TRBD1 (5 bases). Germline CDR1 is MDHEN and CDR2 is SYDVKM. The V end was cut by 2 bases, the J end by 1 base, with 11 bases between. CDR3 size: 15 residues. The CDR3: CASSLGGNRNTEAFF. DNA for the CDR3: TGTGCCAGCAGTTTAGGGGGGAACAGGAACACTGAAGCTTTCTTT.

In the case of this clonotype: With the library built for alpha chains, this beta chain is off target and its frequency is not meaningful. The J gene is TRBJ2-7, the V gene TRBV25-1; D gene unclear. V was shortened by 1 base and J by 2 bases, with 15 bases between the two germline ends. This CDR3 is built from 16 residues. Germline V gene sequence: CDR1 MGHDK, CDR2 SYGVNS. CDR3 protein: CASSELGRKKAYEQYV. CDR3 nucleotide sequence: TGTGCCAGCAGTGAATTAGGGCGGAAAAAAGCCTACGAGCAGTACGTC.

As concerns this clonotype: Within a library made for alpha chains, this beta chain is off target, and its count is uninformative. The chain joins TRBV20-1 to TRBJ2-1; 9 nucleotides line up with TRBD2. After removal of 4 bases from V and 6 bases from J, the junction contained 10 bases not matched to a gene. The CDR3 spans 15 residues. CDR1 is DFQATT, CDR2 SNEGSKA, per germline (reference sequence). The CDR3 protein is CSANLPSGIGNEQFF. DNA of the CDR3: TGCAGTGCTAACCTCCCTAGCGGGATTGGCAATGAGCAGTTCTTC.

Remarks on this clonotype: A read error may produce the germline difference seen at one junction end. This beta chain is a stray read from a library made for alpha chains; its abundance is not meaningful. DNA of the CDR3: TGCGCCAGCAGCTCGGACAGGGTGGACACTGAAGCTTTTTTT. Protein: CASSSDRVDTEAFF. The genes are TRBV4-1 and TRBJ1-1; 8 bases fit TRBD1. The length of the CDR3 is 14 residues. From germline, CDR1 is MGHRA and CDR2 YSYEKL.

Note on this clonotype: As an off-target read in a library built for alpha chains, this beta chain has a frequency of little significance. The V and J genes are TRBV6-2 or TRBV6-3 and TRBJ1-6; D gene unclear. Per germline, CDR1 MNHEY and CDR2 SVGEGT. The CDR3 totals 12 residues. With 8 bases removed from V and 10 bases from J, the gap between germline ends came to 12 bases. The CDR3 here is CASCPRESPLHF. The CDR3 coding sequence is TGTGCCAGCTGCCCTCGGGAATCACCCCTCCACTTT.

Regarding this clonotype: In a library made to pick up alpha chains, this beta chain is a stray read with a size that means little. The CDR3 loop is CASSFKGSQETQYF. The DNA for the CDR3 is TGTGCCAGCAGTTTTAAGGGATCCCAAGAGACCCAGTACTTC. The V and J genes are TRBV27 and TRBJ2-5; no clear D. V shed 3 bases and J shed 1 base, with 9 bases lying between them. The V gene's germline CDR1 is MNHEY and CDR2 SMNVEV (reference sequence). This CDR3 contains 14 residues.

Regarding this clonotype: As an off-target read in a library built for alpha chains, this beta chain has a frequency of little significance. The J gene is TRBJ2-2, the V gene TRBV19; D unresolved. The CDR3 has 16 residues. In germline, CDR1 is LNHDA, CDR2 SQIVND (reference sequence). V gave up 5 bases and J gave up 8 bases, with 21 bases separating them. As DNA, the CDR3 is TGTGCCAGTAGTGCAGCTTACTCTGGGATAGCTGGGGAGCTGTTTTTT. Its translation is CASSAAYSGIAGELFF.